A single sample gave rise to the 23 T cell receptor beta chains below, sequenced in a study of CD8 T cells in Susac syndrome. Random hexamers served to reverse transcribe about 0.45 to 1 ug RNA. TCRdb re-analysed the immunoSEQ multiplex PCR reads in MiXCR, keeping a single row per CDR3 protein. The repertoire holds fewer than 250,000 distinct CDR3 sequences, with approximately 93% as singletons. The source material was CD4+ T cells from PBMCs. These receptors came from a human donor in good health.

The gene calls are TRBV29-1 and TRBJ2-3; 10 bases fit TRBD2. Trimming at V came to 6 bases and at J to 5 bases, leaving 17 bases not matched to a gene. Germline assignment: CDR1 SQVTM and CDR2 ANQGSEA. The CDR3 runs 17 residues. Here the CDR3 reads CSVPGLARPSSGDTQYF. The CDR3 region has the DNA TGCAGCGTCCCGGGACTAGCGCGTCCTAGTTCAGGAGATACGCAGTATTTT.

This chain connects TRBV14 to TRBJ2-1; D is possibly TRBD2 (5 bases). Per the germline V gene, CDR1 is SGHDN and CDR2 is FVKESK. CDR3 length equals 16 residues. Trimming cost V 0 bases and J 8 bases, with 17 bases left between them. CDR3 sequence reads: CASSQDLVGVGDEQFF. CDR3 sequence (DNA): TGTGCCAGCAGCCAAGACTTGGTAGGCGTGGGAGATGAGCAGTTCTTC.

The J gene is TRBJ2-3, the V gene TRBV24-1; D assignment may be TRBD1 or TRBD2 (5 bases each). Per germline, CDR1 KGHDR and CDR2 SFDVKD. The CDR3 consists of 14 residues. The V gene lost 3 bases and the J gene lost 10 bases, with 16 bases spanning the gap. The CDR3 region is CATSDDGTRGSQYF. In DNA form, the CDR3 reads TGTGCCACCAGTGATGACGGGACGAGGGGATCGCAGTATTTT.

This clonotype was counted only a few times. V gene TRBV3-1 combines with J gene TRBJ1-5; D remains ambiguous. The germline V gene has CDR1 LGHDT and CDR2 YNNKEL (reference sequence). The CDR3 loop spans 13 amino acids. V lost 8 bases, J lost 2 bases, and 10 bases lay in between. This CDR3 reads CASSPGGNQPQHF. The CDR3 nucleotides read TGTGCCAGCTCCCCGGGAGGCAATCAGCCCCAGCATTTT.

On this clonotype: The junction and the germline gene differ at one end; a read error may be behind it. The V call is TRBV6-2 or TRBV6-3, the J call TRBJ1-1; D not resolved. Germline CDR1 MNHEY, CDR2 SVGEGT. CDR3 length: 14 residues. The CDR3 nucleotides read TGTGCCAGCAGTGCAACCGGGCTCTTACCAGAAGTTTTCTTT. Residues: CASSATGLLPEVFF.

This chain uses TRBV7-2 with TRBJ1-1, with TRBD1 as a possible D gene (5 bases). The V gene lost 5 bases and the J gene lost 13 bases, with 20 bases spanning the gap. This CDR3 has 13 amino acids. Germline V gene lookup returns CDR1 SGHTA and CDR2 FQGNSA. Here the CDR3 DNA reads TGTGCCAGCAGCCCCGTCAGGGAGCAGGTGGTTTTCTTT. It specifies CASSPVREQVVFF.

The rearrangement joins TRBV4-1 to TRBJ2-7; 9 nucleotides agree with TRBD1. Germline V gene sequence: CDR1 MGHRA, CDR2 YSYEKL. The CDR3 is 17 amino acids. V lost 1 base, J lost 2 bases, and 9 bases stayed unmatched. CDR3 region: CASSQVSLQGAAYEQYF. The CDR3 nucleotides read TGCGCCAGCAGCCAAGTTTCCTTACAGGGGGCGGCCTACGAGCAGTACTTC.

The rearrangement links TRBV24-1 to TRBJ2-2; D ambiguous. Trimming cost V 3 bases and J 1 base, with 14 bases left between them. Germline V gene data show CDR1 as KGHDR and CDR2 as SFDVKD. The CDR3 contains 17 residues. CDR3 protein: CATSDRTANLNTGELFF. CDR3 DNA sequence: TGTGCCACCAGTGATCGGACGGCCAACCTGAACACCGGGGAGCTGTTTTTT.

The rearrangement links TRBV20-1 to TRBJ2-5; no firm D call. CDR3 size: 12 residues. Germline values: CDR1 DFQATT, CDR2 SNEGSKA (reference sequence). Trimming removed 6 bases at V and 3 bases at J, with 11 bases between. The CDR3 nucleotides are TGCAGTGCCCATAGGCACAAAGAGACCCAGTACTTC. Its protein product is CSAHRHKETQYF.

The V and J genes are TRBV6-2 or TRBV6-3 and TRBJ2-7; 7 bases fit TRBD1. After removal of 7 bases from V and 5 bases from J, the junction contained 8 bases not matched to a gene. The CDR3 is 13 amino acids. Germline V gene data show CDR1 as MNHEY and CDR2 as SVGEGT. Here the CDR3 reads CASKTGSGHEQYV. The DNA for the CDR3 is TGTGCCAGCAAGACAGGGTCGGGCCACGAGCAGTACGTC.

The chain is built from TRBV7-9 and TRBJ2-2; TRBD1 agrees at 7 bases. CDR3 size: 15 residues. Germline V gene data show CDR1 as SEHNR and CDR2 as FQNEAQ (reference sequence). V lost 6 bases and J lost 4; bases outside the gene matches: 8. CDR3 DNA: TGTGCCAGCAGTCAGACCGGGACAGTCACCGGGGAGCTGTTTTTT. Translation: CASSQTGTVTGELFF.

The chain uses TRBV7-2 and TRBJ2-3; 7 bases line up with TRBD2. The V gene end was trimmed by 5 bases and the J gene end by 2 bases; junction bases not matched to a gene: 4. Germline CDR1 and CDR2: SGHTA and FQGNSA. The CDR3 spans 14 residues. Here the CDR3 DNA reads TGTGCCAGCAGCGTAAGACTAGCCACAGATACGCAGTATTTT. This translates into CASSVRLATDTQYF.

The chain recombines TRBV29-1 with TRBJ1-1; the D gene is possibly TRBD1 (6 bases). CDR3 length: 13 amino acids. Trimming stripped 6 bases from V and 9 bases from J, with 20 bases between. Looked up from germline, CDR1 is SQVTM and CDR2 is ANQGSEA. The CDR3: CSVSTGRGRKAFF. The DNA for the CDR3 is TGCAGCGTGTCAACAGGGAGAGGGAGAAAAGCTTTCTTT.

The rearrangement uses TRBV2 and TRBJ1-1; TRBD1 is a possible D gene (6 bases). V shed 7 bases and J shed 1 base, with 13 bases lying between them. The V gene's germline CDR1 is SNHLY and CDR2 FYNNEI. The CDR3 covers 14 residues. In DNA form, the CDR3 reads TGTGCCAGCAAGGGCAGGGGTCGGAACACTGAAGCTTTCTTT. It yields the protein CASKGRGRNTEAFF.

The chain couples TRBV30 to TRBJ1-2; possible D gene TRBD1, 6 bases. The V end lost 3 bases, the J end lost 7 bases, and 18 bases lay between the germline ends. Per the germline V gene, CDR1 is GTSNPN and CDR2 is SVGIG (reference sequence). The CDR3 extends over 14 amino acids. DNA for the CDR3: TGTGCCTGGAGAGCCCAAGGGGGGATGCGTGGCTACACCTTC. Its translation is CAWRAQGGMRGYTF.

The V call is TRBV7-9, the J call TRBJ2-6; 11 nucleotides agree with TRBD2. Germline CDR1 reads SEHNR; CDR2 reads FQNEAQ (reference sequence). This CDR3 spans 17 amino acids. The ends lost 3 bases at V and 0 bases at J; junction bases unmatched: 1. The CDR3 here is CASSFLAGGSGANVLTF. The CDR3, as DNA: TGTGCCAGCAGCTTCCTAGCGGGGGGCTCTGGGGCCAACGTCCTGACTTTC.

The chain couples TRBV28 to TRBJ1-1, with 8 nucleotides matching TRBD1. V shed 4 bases, J shed 6 bases, and the junction held 10 bases outside the gene matches. The CDR3 is 15 amino acids. Looked up from germline, CDR1 is MDHEN and CDR2 is SYDVKM. The CDR3: CASSSSRRGPAEAFF. Here the CDR3 DNA reads TGTGCCAGCAGTTCATCACGCAGGGGGCCAGCTGAAGCTTTCTTT.

The table lists this clonotype with a few counts. The chain employs TRBV18 and TRBJ1-2, with 10 bases aligning to TRBD1. This CDR3 has 14 amino acids. Germline V gene data show CDR1 as KGHSH and CDR2 as LQKENI. The V and J ends lost 3 bases and 3 bases, in that order; junction bases with no gene match: 1. Here the CDR3 reads CASSPGQGDYGYTF. The CDR3 nucleotides are TGTGCCAGCTCACCCGGACAGGGGGACTATGGCTACACCTTC.

This chain joins TRBV7-9 and TRBJ2-1, with a tentative D call TRBD2 (5 bases). The V and J ends lost 4 bases and 6 bases respectively, with 13 bases between them. This CDR3 spans 14 amino acids. The germline gives CDR1 SEHNR, CDR2 FQNEAQ (reference sequence). In nucleotides, the CDR3 is TGTGCCAGCAGCTATCCCGGGGTTGGCAATGAGCAGTTCTTC. Its protein is CASSYPGVGNEQFF.

The rearrangement links TRBV6-1 to TRBJ1-4, with D possibly matching TRBD1 (5 bases). The germline V gene has CDR1 MNHNS and CDR2 SASEGT. There are 16 residues in the CDR3. V lost 3 bases and J lost 3, with 14 bases in between. CDR3 region: CASSDLIGASNEKLFF. The CDR3 coding sequence is TGTGCCAGCAGTGACCTTATCGGGGCCTCTAATGAAAAACTGTTTTTT.

This clonotype was seen just once. The chain combines TRBV20-1 with TRBJ2-7, with 10 bases identical to TRBD2. CDR1 is DFQATT, CDR2 SNEGSKA, per germline (reference sequence). This CDR3 contains 14 residues. The V and J ends lost 1 base and 5 bases, in that order; junction bases with no gene match: 5. The CDR3 region is CSARGAGGPDEQYV. The CDR3 bases are TGCAGTGCTAGAGGAGCGGGGGGGCCGGACGAGCAGTACGTC.

This chain uses TRBV15 with TRBJ2-5; tentatively, D is TRBD1 or TRBD2 (5 bases each). With 3 bases removed from V and 3 bases from J, the gap between germline ends came to 11 bases. The CDR3 is 14 residues long. In germline, CDR1 is LNHNV, CDR2 YYDKDF (reference sequence). CDR3 nucleotide sequence: TGTGCCACCAGCAGCCGGGACCGTGAAGAGACCCAGTACTTC. Residues: CATSSRDREETQYF. Full variable domain (remainder filled in from reference TRBV15 and TRBJ2-5): DAMVIQNPRYQVTQFGKPVTLSCSQTLNHNVMYWYQQKSSQAPKLLFHYYDKDFNNEADTPDNFQSRRPNTSFCFLDIRSPGLGDTAMYLCATSSRDREETQYFGPGTRLLVL.

The J gene is TRBJ2-7, the V gene TRBV7-2, with TRBD2 identical over 14 bases. Germline loops: CDR1 SGHTA, CDR2 FQGNSA. The CDR3 spans 19 residues. V gave up 5 bases and J gave up 6 bases; unmatched junction bases: 18. The CDR3 region has the DNA TGTGCCAGCAGCCCAGATTCGGGCCCCCGTGGACTAGCGGGGGGCGAGCAGTACTTC. This gives the protein CASSPDSGPRGLAGGEQYF.